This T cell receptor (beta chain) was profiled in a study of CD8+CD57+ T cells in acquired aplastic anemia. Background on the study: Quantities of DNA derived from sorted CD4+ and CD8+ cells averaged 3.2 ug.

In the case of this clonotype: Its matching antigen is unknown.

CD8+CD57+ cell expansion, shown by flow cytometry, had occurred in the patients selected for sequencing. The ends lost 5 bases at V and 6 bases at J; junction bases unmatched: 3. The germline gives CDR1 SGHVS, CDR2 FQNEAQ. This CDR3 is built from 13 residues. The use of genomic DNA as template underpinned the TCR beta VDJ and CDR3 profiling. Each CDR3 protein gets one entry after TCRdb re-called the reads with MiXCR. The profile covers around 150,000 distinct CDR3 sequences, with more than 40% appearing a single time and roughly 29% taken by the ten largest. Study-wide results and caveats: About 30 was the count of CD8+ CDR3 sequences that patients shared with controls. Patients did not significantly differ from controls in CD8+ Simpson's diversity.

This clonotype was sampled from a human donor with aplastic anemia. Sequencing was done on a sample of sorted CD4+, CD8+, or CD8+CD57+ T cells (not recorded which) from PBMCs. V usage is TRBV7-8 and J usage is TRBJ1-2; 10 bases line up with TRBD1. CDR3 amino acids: CASSPDRGHGYTF. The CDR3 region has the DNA TGTGCCAGCAGCCCAGACAGGGGGCATGGCTACACCTTC. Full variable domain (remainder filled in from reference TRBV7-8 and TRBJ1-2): GAGVSQSPRYKVAKRGQDVALRCDPISGHVSLFWYQQALGQGPEFLTYFQNEAQLDKSGLPSDRFFAERPEGSVSTLKIQRTQQEDSAVYLCASSPDRGHGYTFGSGTRLTVV.